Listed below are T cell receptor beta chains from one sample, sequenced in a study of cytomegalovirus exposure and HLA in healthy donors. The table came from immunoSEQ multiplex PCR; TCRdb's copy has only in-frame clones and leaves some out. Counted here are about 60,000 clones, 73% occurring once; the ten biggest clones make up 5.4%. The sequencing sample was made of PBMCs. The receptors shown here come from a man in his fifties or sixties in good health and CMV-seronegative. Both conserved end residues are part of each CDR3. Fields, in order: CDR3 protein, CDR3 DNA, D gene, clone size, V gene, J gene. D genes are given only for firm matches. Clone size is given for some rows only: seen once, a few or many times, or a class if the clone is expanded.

cdr3_aa: CASSHGGDRNTIYF
cdr3_nt: TGTGCCAGCAGCCATGGGGGCGACAGAAACACCATATATTTT
d_call: .
clone_size: .
v_call: TRBV4-2
j_call: TRBJ1-3

cdr3_aa: CASSGTLGGSTEAFF
cdr3_nt: TGTGCCAGCAGCGGCACCCTGGGGGGATCCACTGAAGCTTTCTTT
d_call: .
clone_size: .
v_call: TRBV5-6
j_call: TRBJ1-1

cdr3_aa: CASSPLGSNSPLHF
cdr3_nt: TGCGCCAGCAGCCCACTAGGGAGTAATTCACCCCTCCACTTT
d_call: .
clone_size: .
v_call: TRBV5-1
j_call: TRBJ1-6

cdr3_aa: CASSSGGGYGYTF
cdr3_nt: TGTGCCAGCAGTTCAGGGGGCGGCTATGGCTACACCTTC
d_call: TRBD1
clone_size: .
v_call: TRBV6-6
j_call: TRBJ1-2

cdr3_aa: CASSYSPPGAYEQYF
cdr3_nt: TGTGCCAGCAGTTACTCCCCCCCAGGGGCCTACGAGCAGTACTTC
d_call: .
clone_size: .
v_call: TRBV6-5
j_call: TRBJ2-7

cdr3_aa: CASNTRTSGSYNEQFF
cdr3_nt: TGTGCCAGCAATACCCGGACTAGCGGGTCCTACAATGAGCAGTTCTTC
d_call: TRBD2
clone_size: .
v_call: TRBV6-6
j_call: TRBJ2-1

cdr3_aa: CATSPGQGSDEQFF
cdr3_nt: TGTGCCACCAGCCCGGGACAGGGGAGCGATGAGCAGTTCTTC
d_call: TRBD1
clone_size: .
v_call: TRBV15
j_call: TRBJ2-1

cdr3_aa: CASSLDLYLASGGDEQFF
cdr3_nt: TGTGCCAGCAGCTTAGATCTCTATTTGGCTAGCGGGGGGGACGAGCAGTTCTTC
d_call: TRBD2
clone_size: .
v_call: TRBV11-2
j_call: TRBJ2-1

cdr3_aa: CATSRDRGGTAEAFF
cdr3_nt: TGTGCCACCAGCAGAGATCGGGGGGGGACGGCTGAAGCTTTCTTT
d_call: .
clone_size: .
v_call: TRBV15
j_call: TRBJ1-1

cdr3_aa: CASSPRGMNTEAFF
cdr3_nt: TGTGCCAGCAGCCCCAGGGGCATGAACACTGAAGCTTTCTTT
d_call: .
clone_size: .
v_call: TRBV5-4
j_call: TRBJ1-1

cdr3_aa: CASSYPPGRGTYEQYF
cdr3_nt: TGTGCCAGCAGTTACCCGCCGGGCAGGGGAACTTACGAGCAGTACTTC
d_call: .
clone_size: .
v_call: TRBV6-5
j_call: TRBJ2-7

cdr3_aa: CASTNLIRDRGLREQYF
cdr3_nt: TGTGCCAGCACCAACCTGATCCGGGACAGGGGGCTACGCGAGCAGTACTTC
d_call: TRBD1
clone_size: .
v_call: TRBV7-3
j_call: TRBJ2-7

cdr3_aa: CASMKGAYEQYF
cdr3_nt: TGTGCCAGCATGAAAGGAGCCTACGAGCAGTACTTC
d_call: .
clone_size: .
v_call: TRBV2
j_call: TRBJ2-7

cdr3_aa: CASSDEGSYNSPLHF
cdr3_nt: TGTGCCAGCAGCGATGAGGGCTCCTATAATTCACCCCTCCACTTT
d_call: .
clone_size: .
v_call: TRBV6-6
j_call: TRBJ1-6

cdr3_aa: CAWNKQGAHNQPQHF
cdr3_nt: TGTGCCTGGAACAAACAGGGGGCCCATAATCAGCCCCAGCATTTT
d_call: TRBD1
clone_size: .
v_call: TRBV30
j_call: TRBJ1-5

cdr3_aa: CASSLAQRQETQYF
cdr3_nt: TGTGCCAGCAGTTTAGCTCAGCGTCAAGAGACCCAGTACTTC
d_call: .
clone_size: .
v_call: TRBV28
j_call: TRBJ2-5

cdr3_aa: CASSRRSNEQYF
cdr3_nt: TGTGCCAGCAGCCGCCGGAGCAACGAGCAGTACTTC
d_call: .
clone_size: .
v_call: TRBV2
j_call: TRBJ2-7

cdr3_aa: CAWIRGQAAGNTEAFF
cdr3_nt: TGTGCCTGGATCAGGGGACAGGCGGCGGGAAACACTGAAGCTTTCTTT
d_call: TRBD1
clone_size: .
v_call: TRBV30
j_call: TRBJ1-1

cdr3_aa: CASSVQGQGLGNTIYF
cdr3_nt: TGTGCCAGCAGTGTACAGGGACAGGGTTTAGGAAACACCATATATTTT
d_call: TRBD1
clone_size: .
v_call: TRBV2
j_call: TRBJ1-3

cdr3_aa: CASTIEQLYGYTF
cdr3_nt: TGTGCCAGCACTATCGAACAGCTCTATGGCTACACCTTC
d_call: .
clone_size: few
v_call: TRBV6-6
j_call: TRBJ1-2

cdr3_aa: CASSPQQGGEQFF
cdr3_nt: TGCGCCAGCAGCCCGCAACAGGGCGGTGAGCAGTTCTTC
d_call: .
clone_size: .
v_call: TRBV5-1
j_call: TRBJ2-1

cdr3_aa: CASSSSGGWADTQYF
cdr3_nt: TGTGCCAGCAGTTCGAGCGGGGGGTGGGCAGATACGCAGTATTTT
d_call: TRBD2
clone_size: once
v_call: TRBV27
j_call: TRBJ2-3

cdr3_aa: CASSQWASGTGDQPQHF
cdr3_nt: TGCGCCAGCAGTCAATGGGCGTCCGGGACAGGGGATCAGCCCCAGCATTTT
d_call: TRBD1
clone_size: .
v_call: TRBV23-1
j_call: TRBJ1-5

cdr3_aa: CASSVRAGGPGDTQYF
cdr3_nt: TGTGCCAGCAGCGTACGGGCGGGGGGGCCGGGTGATACGCAGTATTTT
d_call: TRBD2
clone_size: .
v_call: TRBV9
j_call: TRBJ2-3

cdr3_aa: CASSQGFVNTEASF
cdr3_nt: TGTGCCAGTAGTCAGGGGTTTGTGAACACTGAAGCTTCCTTT
d_call: .
clone_size: .
v_call: TRBV19
j_call: TRBJ1-1

cdr3_aa: CASSVGGRGAYNEQFF
cdr3_nt: TGTGCCAGCAGCGTAGGAGGGCGGGGGGCTTACAATGAGCAGTTCTTC
d_call: TRBD2
clone_size: .
v_call: TRBV9
j_call: TRBJ2-1

cdr3_aa: CASSEPRRTDSNQPQHF
cdr3_nt: TGCGCCAGCAGTGAGCCCCGTAGAACCGATAGCAATCAGCCCCAGCATTTT
d_call: .
clone_size: .
v_call: TRBV10-1
j_call: TRBJ1-5

cdr3_aa: CASSLVAGGQVEQFF
cdr3_nt: TGTGCCAGCAGCTTAGTAGCGGGGGGGCAAGTTGAGCAGTTCTTC
d_call: TRBD2
clone_size: .
v_call: TRBV7-2
j_call: TRBJ2-1

cdr3_aa: CASSSRGGGNEQFF
cdr3_nt: TGTGCCAGCAGCTCGCGGGGGGGCGGTAATGAGCAGTTCTTC
d_call: TRBD2
clone_size: .
v_call: TRBV7-8
j_call: TRBJ2-1

cdr3_aa: CASSQGQGPPDTQYF
cdr3_nt: TGTGCCAGCAGCCAGGGACAGGGCCCCCCAGATACGCAGTATTTT
d_call: TRBD1
clone_size: .
v_call: TRBV9
j_call: TRBJ2-3

cdr3_aa: CASSLARFNTEAFF
cdr3_nt: TGTGCCAGCAGCTTAGCCCGGTTTAACACTGAAGCTTTCTTT
d_call: .
clone_size: .
v_call: TRBV7-8
j_call: TRBJ1-1

cdr3_aa: CASSLDRVSYNEQFF
cdr3_nt: TGCGCCAGCAGCTTGGACAGGGTCTCCTACAATGAGCAGTTCTTC
d_call: .
clone_size: .
v_call: TRBV5-1
j_call: TRBJ2-1

cdr3_aa: CASSNSGGIYEQYF
cdr3_nt: TGTGCCAGCAGCAATAGCGGGGGGATCTACGAGCAGTACTTC
d_call: TRBD2
clone_size: .
v_call: TRBV6-5
j_call: TRBJ2-7

cdr3_aa: CASSETGVTEAFF
cdr3_nt: TGTGCCAGCAGCGAGACAGGAGTGACTGAAGCTTTCTTT
d_call: .
clone_size: .
v_call: TRBV5-4
j_call: TRBJ1-1

cdr3_aa: CASSQVLQIGYTF
cdr3_nt: TGCGCCAGCAGCCAAGTGCTGCAGATAGGCTACACCTTC
d_call: .
clone_size: .
v_call: TRBV4-1
j_call: TRBJ1-2

cdr3_aa: CASTLGGAGEKLFF
cdr3_nt: TGTGCCAGTACACTCGGGGGGGCTGGCGAAAAACTGTTTTTT
d_call: .
clone_size: few
v_call: TRBV19
j_call: TRBJ1-4

cdr3_aa: CASSPGSGRTAANVLTF
cdr3_nt: TGTGCCAGCAGCCCCGGGAGTGGGCGTACAGCGGCCAACGTCCTGACTTTC
d_call: .
clone_size: .
v_call: TRBV7-9
j_call: TRBJ2-6

cdr3_aa: CASSYLGQGYEQYF
cdr3_nt: TGTGCCAGCAGTTACCTGGGACAGGGTTACGAGCAGTACTTC
d_call: TRBD1
clone_size: .
v_call: TRBV6-6
j_call: TRBJ2-7

cdr3_aa: CASSATGSSYEQYF
cdr3_nt: TGTGCCAGCAGCGCTACAGGGTCCTCCTACGAGCAGTACTTC
d_call: .
clone_size: .
v_call: TRBV9
j_call: TRBJ2-7

cdr3_aa: CASSQVARTDTQYF
cdr3_nt: TGTGCCAGCAGCCAAGTCGCCAGAACAGATACGCAGTATTTT
d_call: .
clone_size: .
v_call: TRBV4-2
j_call: TRBJ2-3

cdr3_aa: CASSSTAGQGSTEAFF
cdr3_nt: TGTGCCAGCAGCTCCACTGCCGGACAGGGCTCCACTGAAGCTTTCTTT
d_call: TRBD1
clone_size: .
v_call: TRBV5-4
j_call: TRBJ1-1

cdr3_aa: CASSTSLRTGGDTDTQYF
cdr3_nt: TGTGCCAGTAGTACCTCACTCCGGACAGGGGGGGACACAGATACGCAGTATTTT
d_call: TRBD1
clone_size: few
v_call: TRBV19
j_call: TRBJ2-3

cdr3_aa: CARGPPCYEQYF
cdr3_nt: TGTGCCAGGGGGCCGCCTTGCTACGAGCAGTACTTC
d_call: .
clone_size: .
v_call: TRBV6-4
j_call: TRBJ2-7

cdr3_aa: CASTTTGFGNTEAFF
cdr3_nt: TGCGCCAGCACCACCACAGGGTTCGGGAACACTGAAGCTTTCTTT
d_call: .
clone_size: .
v_call: TRBV5-1
j_call: TRBJ1-1

cdr3_aa: CASSLEGTGVLYEQYF
cdr3_nt: TGTGCCAGCAGCTTGGAAGGGACAGGGGTTTTATACGAGCAGTACTTC
d_call: TRBD1
clone_size: .
v_call: TRBV5-6
j_call: TRBJ2-7

cdr3_aa: CASSEVGTGNTEAFF
cdr3_nt: TGTGCCAGCAGTGAAGTCGGTACAGGGAACACTGAAGCTTTCTTT
d_call: .
clone_size: .
v_call: TRBV6-1
j_call: TRBJ1-1

cdr3_aa: CASSIVGSEQYF
cdr3_nt: TGTGCCAGTAGCATTGTAGGGAGCGAGCAGTACTTC
d_call: .
clone_size: few
v_call: TRBV19
j_call: TRBJ2-7

cdr3_aa: CASSPDRGYTEAFF
cdr3_nt: TGCGCCAGCAGTCCTGACAGGGGTTACACTGAAGCTTTCTTT
d_call: TRBD1
clone_size: few
v_call: TRBV10-2
j_call: TRBJ1-1

cdr3_aa: CASRDSTLYNEQFF
cdr3_nt: TGTGCCAGCCGGGACAGTACCCTTTACAATGAGCAGTTCTTC
d_call: TRBD1
clone_size: .
v_call: TRBV5-4
j_call: TRBJ2-1

cdr3_aa: CASSERGRLFF
cdr3_nt: TGTGCCAGCAGTGAACGGGGAAGACTGTTTTTT
d_call: .
clone_size: .
v_call: TRBV2
j_call: TRBJ1-4

cdr3_aa: CASSLERVGAQYF
cdr3_nt: TGTGCCAGCAGCTTAGAACGGGTCGGGGCCCAGTACTTC
d_call: .
clone_size: .
v_call: TRBV7-6
j_call: TRBJ2-5

cdr3_aa: CASSLGAPGQPQHF
cdr3_nt: TGCGCCAGCAGCTTGGGGGCCCCCGGTCAGCCCCAGCATTTT
d_call: .
clone_size: few
v_call: TRBV5-1
j_call: TRBJ1-5

cdr3_aa: CASSAGTHRSGANVLTF
cdr3_nt: TGTGCCAGCAGTGCCGGGACTCACCGCTCTGGGGCCAACGTCCTGACTTTC
d_call: .
clone_size: .
v_call: TRBV2
j_call: TRBJ2-6